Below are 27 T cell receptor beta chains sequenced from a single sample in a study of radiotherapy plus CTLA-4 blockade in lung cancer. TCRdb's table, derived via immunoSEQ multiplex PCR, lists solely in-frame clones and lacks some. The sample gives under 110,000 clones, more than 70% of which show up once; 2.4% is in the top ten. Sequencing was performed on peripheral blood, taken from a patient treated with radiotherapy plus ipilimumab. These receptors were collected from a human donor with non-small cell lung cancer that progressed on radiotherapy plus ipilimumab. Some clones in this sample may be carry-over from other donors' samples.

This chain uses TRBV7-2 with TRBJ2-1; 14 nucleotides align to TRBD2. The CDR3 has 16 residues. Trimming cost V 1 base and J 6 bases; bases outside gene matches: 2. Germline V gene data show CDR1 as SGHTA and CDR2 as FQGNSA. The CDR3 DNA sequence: TGTGCCAGCAGCTTAGATGGGACTAGCGGGGGCAATGAGCAGTTCTTC. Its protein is CASSLDGTSGGNEQFF.

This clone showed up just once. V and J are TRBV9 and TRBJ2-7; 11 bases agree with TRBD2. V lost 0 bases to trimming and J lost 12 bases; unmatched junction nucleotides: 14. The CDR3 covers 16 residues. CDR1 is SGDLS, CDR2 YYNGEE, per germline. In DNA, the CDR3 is TGTGCCAGCAGCGTAGGAATCCTTCCTAGCGGGGGGTTTCCGTACTTC. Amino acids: CASSVGILPSGGFPYF.

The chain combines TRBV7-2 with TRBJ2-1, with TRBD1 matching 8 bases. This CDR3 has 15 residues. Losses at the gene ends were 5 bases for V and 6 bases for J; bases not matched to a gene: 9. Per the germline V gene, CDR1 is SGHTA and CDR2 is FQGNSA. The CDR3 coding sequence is TGTGCCAGCAGCCCGCGGACAGGGTCATCCAATGAGCAGTTCTTC. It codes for CASSPRTGSSNEQFF.

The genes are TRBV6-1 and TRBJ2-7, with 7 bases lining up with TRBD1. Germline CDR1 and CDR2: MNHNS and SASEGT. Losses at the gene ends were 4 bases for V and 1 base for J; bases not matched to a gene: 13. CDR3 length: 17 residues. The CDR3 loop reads CASSGEKTGHRSYEQYF. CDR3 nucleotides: TGTGCCAGCAGTGGAGAAAAGACAGGGCACCGATCCTACGAGCAGTACTTC.

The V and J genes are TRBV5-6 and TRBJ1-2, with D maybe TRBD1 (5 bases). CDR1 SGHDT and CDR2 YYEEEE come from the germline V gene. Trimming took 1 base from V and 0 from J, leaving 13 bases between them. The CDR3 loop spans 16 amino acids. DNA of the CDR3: TGTGCCAGCAGCTTGTCTTGGGACGTCTCTAACTATGGCTACACCTTC. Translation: CASSLSWDVSNYGYTF.

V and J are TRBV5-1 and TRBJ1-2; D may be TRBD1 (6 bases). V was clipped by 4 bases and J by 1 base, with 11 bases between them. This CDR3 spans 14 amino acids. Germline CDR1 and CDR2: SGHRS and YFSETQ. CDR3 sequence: CASSQGKVNYGYTF. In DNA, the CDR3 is TGCGCCAGCAGCCAGGGGAAGGTTAACTATGGCTACACCTTC.

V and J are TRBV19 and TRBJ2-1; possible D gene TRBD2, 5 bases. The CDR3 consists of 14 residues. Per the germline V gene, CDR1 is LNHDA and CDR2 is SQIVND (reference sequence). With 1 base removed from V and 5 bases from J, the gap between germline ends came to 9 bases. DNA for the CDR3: TGTGCCAGTAGTATAGGGGGAGCGAACAATGAGCAGTTCTTC. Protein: CASSIGGANNEQFF.

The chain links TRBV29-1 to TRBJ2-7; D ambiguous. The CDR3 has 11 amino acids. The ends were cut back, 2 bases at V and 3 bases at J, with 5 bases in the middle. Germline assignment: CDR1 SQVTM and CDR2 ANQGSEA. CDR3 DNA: TGCAGCGTTGAATACAGCTACGAGCAGTACTTC. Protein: CSVEYSYEQYF.

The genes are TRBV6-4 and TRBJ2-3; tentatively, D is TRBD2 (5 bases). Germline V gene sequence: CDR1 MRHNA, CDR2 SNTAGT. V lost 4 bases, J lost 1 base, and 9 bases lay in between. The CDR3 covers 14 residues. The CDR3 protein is CASSVDLGTDTQYF. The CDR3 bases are TGTGCCAGCAGTGTGGACTTGGGCACAGATACGCAGTATTTT.

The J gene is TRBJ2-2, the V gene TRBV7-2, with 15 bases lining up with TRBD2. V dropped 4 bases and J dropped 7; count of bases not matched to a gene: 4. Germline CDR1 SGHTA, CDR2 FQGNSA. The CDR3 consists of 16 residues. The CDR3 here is CASSWGLAGGGGELFF. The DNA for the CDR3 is TGTGCCAGCAGCTGGGGACTAGCGGGGGGCGGCGGGGAGCTGTTTTTT.

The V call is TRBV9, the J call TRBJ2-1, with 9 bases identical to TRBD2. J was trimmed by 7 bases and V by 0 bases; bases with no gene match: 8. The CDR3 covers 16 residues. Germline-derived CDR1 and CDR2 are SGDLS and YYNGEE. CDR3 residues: CASSVVLAGGYNEQFF. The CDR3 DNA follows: TGTGCCAGCAGCGTAGTTCTGGCGGGGGGGTATAATGAGCAGTTCTTC.

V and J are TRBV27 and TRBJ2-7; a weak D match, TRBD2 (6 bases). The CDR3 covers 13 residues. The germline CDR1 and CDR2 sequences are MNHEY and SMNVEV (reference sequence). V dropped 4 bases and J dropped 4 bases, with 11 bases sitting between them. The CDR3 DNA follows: TGTGCCAGCAGTTCGGGTGGGGGGTACGAGCAGTACTTC. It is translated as CASSSGGGYEQYF.

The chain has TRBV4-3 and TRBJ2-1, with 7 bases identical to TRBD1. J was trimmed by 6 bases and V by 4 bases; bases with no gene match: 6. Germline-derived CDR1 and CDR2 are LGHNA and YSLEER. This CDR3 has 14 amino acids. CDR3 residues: CASSRTDRFNEQFF. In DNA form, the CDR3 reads TGCGCCAGCAGCCGTACGGACAGGTTCAATGAGCAGTTCTTC.

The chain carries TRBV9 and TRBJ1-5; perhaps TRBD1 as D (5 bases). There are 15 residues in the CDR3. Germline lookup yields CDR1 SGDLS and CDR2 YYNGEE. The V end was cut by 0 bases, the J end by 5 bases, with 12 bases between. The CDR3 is CASSVGQGTDQPQHF. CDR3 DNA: TGTGCCAGCAGCGTAGGCCAGGGTACGGATCAGCCCCAGCATTTT.

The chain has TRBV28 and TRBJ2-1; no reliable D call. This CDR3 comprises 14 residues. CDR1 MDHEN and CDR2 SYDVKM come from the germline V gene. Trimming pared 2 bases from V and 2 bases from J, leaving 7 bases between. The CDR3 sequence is CASSLVAAYNEQFF. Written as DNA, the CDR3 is TGTGCCAGCAGTTTAGTGGCAGCCTACAATGAGCAGTTCTTC.

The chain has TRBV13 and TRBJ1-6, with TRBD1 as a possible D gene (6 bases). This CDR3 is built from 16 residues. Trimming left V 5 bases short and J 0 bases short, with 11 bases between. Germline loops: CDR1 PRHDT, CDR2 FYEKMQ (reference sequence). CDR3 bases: TGTGCCAGCAGCGATAGGGGGGCCTCCTATAATTCACCCCTCCACTTT. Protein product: CASSDRGASYNSPLHF.

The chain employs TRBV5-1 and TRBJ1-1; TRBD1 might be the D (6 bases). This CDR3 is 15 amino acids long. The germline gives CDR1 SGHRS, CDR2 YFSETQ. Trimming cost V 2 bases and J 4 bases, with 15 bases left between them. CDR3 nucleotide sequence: TGCGCCAGCAGCTTTAACAGGGTGGGGAGCACTGAAGCTTTCTTT. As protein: CASSFNRVGSTEAFF.

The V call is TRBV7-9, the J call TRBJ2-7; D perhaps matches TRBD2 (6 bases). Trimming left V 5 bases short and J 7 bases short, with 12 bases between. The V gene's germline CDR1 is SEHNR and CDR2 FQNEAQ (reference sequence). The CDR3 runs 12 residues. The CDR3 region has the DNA TGTGCCAGCAGCCCTACCGGAGGGGAGCAGTACTTC. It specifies CASSPTGGEQYF.

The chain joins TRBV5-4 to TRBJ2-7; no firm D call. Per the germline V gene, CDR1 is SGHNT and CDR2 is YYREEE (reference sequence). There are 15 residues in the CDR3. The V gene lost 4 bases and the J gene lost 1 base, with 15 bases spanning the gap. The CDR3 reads CASSPSAFLSYEQYF. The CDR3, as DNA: TGTGCCAGCAGCCCATCCGCCTTTTTATCCTACGAGCAGTACTTC.

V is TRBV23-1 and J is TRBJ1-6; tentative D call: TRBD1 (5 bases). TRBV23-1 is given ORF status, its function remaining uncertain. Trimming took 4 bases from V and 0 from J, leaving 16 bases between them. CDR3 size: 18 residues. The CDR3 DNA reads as TGCGCCAGCAGTCGGGCCGGGACCGTTAGCTCCTATAATTCACCCCTCCACTTT. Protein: CASSRAGTVSSYNSPLHF.

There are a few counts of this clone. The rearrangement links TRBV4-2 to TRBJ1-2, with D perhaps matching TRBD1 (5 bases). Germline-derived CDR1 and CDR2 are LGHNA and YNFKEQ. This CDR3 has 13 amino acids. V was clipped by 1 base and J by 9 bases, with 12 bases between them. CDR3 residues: CASSQALRGSYTF. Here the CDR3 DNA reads TGTGCCAGCAGCCAAGCGTTGAGGGGAAGCTACACCTTC.

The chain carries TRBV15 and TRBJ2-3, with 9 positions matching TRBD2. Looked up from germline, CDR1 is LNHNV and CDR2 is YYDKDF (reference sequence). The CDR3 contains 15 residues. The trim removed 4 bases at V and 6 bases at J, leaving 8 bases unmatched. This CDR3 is CATSNQRGAGDTQYF. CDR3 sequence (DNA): TGTGCCACCAGCAACCAGCGGGGGGCAGGGGATACGCAGTATTTT.

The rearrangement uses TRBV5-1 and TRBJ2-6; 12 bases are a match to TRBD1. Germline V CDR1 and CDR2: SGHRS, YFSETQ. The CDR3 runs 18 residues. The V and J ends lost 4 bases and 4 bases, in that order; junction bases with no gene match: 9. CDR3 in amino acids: CASSKPGQGAGGANVLTF. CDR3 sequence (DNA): TGCGCCAGCAGCAAACCGGGACAGGGGGCCGGAGGGGCCAACGTCCTGACTTTC.

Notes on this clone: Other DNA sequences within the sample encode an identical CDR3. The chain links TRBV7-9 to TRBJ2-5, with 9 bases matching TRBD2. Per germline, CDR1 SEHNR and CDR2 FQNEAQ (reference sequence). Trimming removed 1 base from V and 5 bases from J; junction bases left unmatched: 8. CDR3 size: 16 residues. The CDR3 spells CASSLGRAGGPETQYF. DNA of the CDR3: TGTGCCAGCAGCTTAGGGCGGGCGGGGGGGCCCGAGACCCAGTACTTC.

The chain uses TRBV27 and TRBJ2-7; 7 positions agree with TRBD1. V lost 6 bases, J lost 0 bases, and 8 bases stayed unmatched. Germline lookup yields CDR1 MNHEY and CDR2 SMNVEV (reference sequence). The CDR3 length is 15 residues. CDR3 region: CASSPGTESSYEQYF. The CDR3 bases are TGTGCCAGCAGCCCGGGGACAGAATCCTCCTACGAGCAGTACTTC.

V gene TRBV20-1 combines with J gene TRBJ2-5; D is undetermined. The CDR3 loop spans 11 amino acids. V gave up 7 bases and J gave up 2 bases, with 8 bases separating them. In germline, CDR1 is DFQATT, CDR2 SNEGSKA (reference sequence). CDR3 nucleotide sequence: TGCAGTGTGTCAAGGCAAGAGACCCAGTACTTC. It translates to CSVSRQETQYF.

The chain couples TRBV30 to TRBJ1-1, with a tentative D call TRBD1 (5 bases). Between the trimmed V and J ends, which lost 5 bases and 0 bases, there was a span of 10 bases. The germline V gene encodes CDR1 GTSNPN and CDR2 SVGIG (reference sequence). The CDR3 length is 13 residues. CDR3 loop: CAWGGAMNTEAFF. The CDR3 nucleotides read TGTGCCTGGGGGGGAGCCATGAACACTGAAGCTTTCTTT.